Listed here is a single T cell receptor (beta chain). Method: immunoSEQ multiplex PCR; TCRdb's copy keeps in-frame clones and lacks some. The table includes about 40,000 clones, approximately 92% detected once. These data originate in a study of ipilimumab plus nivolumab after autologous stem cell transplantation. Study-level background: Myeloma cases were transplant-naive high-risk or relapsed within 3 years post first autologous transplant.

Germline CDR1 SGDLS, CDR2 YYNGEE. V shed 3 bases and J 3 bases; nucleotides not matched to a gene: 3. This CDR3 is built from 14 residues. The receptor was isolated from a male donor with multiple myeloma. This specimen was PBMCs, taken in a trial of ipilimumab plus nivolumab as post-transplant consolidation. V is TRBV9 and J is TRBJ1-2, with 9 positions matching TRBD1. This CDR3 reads CASSEQGADYGYTF. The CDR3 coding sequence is TGTGCCAGCAGCGAACAGGGGGCGGACTATGGCTACACCTTC.